These T cell receptor beta chains were read from a single sample in a study of cytomegalovirus exposure and HLA in healthy donors. Generated by immunoSEQ multiplex PCR, the TCRdb table keeps only in-frame clones and is missing some. The sample holds some 95,000 clones; around 79% are singletons and the top ten take roughly 5%. Sequenced: PBMCs. The receptors were sampled from a woman between 35 and 50 years old in good health and CMV-seronegative. Both conserved end residues are part of each CDR3. The D gene is left open where the match is weak. Rows give clone size only sometimes, using once, few, many, or a class for an expanded clone.

d_call	v_call	clone_size	j_call	cdr3_aa	cdr3_nt
.	TRBV18	few	TRBJ1-6	CASSQQGGSTNSPLHF	TGTGCCAGCTCCCAGCAGGGAGGGAGCACGAATTCACCCCTCCACTTT
TRBD1	TRBV5-1	.	TRBJ2-7	CASSPWDRGFYEQYF	TGCGCCAGCAGCCCTTGGGACAGGGGTTTCTACGAGCAGTACTTC
.	TRBV28	.	TRBJ1-4	CASKAGGANEKLFF	TGTGCCAGCAAAGCCGGGGGGGCTAATGAAAAACTGTTTTTT
.	TRBV19	.	TRBJ1-2	CAIKAAGNYGYTF	TGTGCCATCAAGGCGGCGGGTAACTATGGCTACACCTTC
.	TRBV5-1	.	TRBJ2-5	CASSLGGPGETQYF	TGCGCCAGCAGCTTGGGGGGGCCGGGAGAGACCCAGTACTTC
TRBD1	TRBV6-5	few	TRBJ1-1	CASSPTDRGTEAFF	TGTGCCAGCAGTCCGACGGACAGGGGCACTGAAGCTTTCTTT
TRBD2	TRBV5-1	.	TRBJ2-7	CASSLYLAGGGEQYF	TGCGCCAGCAGCTTGTATCTGGCGGGGGGTGGAGAGCAGTACTTC
TRBD1	TRBV6-5	.	TRBJ1-6	CASSYAGTASNSPLHF	TGTGCCAGCAGTTACGCTGGGACAGCCTCTAATTCACCCCTCCACTTT
.	TRBV2	.	TRBJ1-1	CASSEDRYTEAFF	TGTGCCAGCAGTGAAGACAGATACACTGAAGCTTTCTTT
.	TRBV18	.	TRBJ2-7	CASSPGASSYEQYF	TGTGCCAGCTCACCGGGGGCAAGCTCCTACGAGCAGTACTTC
.	TRBV4-1	.	TRBJ2-5	CASSQGAGETQYF	TGCGCCAGCAGCCAAGGAGCCGGGGAGACCCAGTACTTC
.	TRBV6-5	.	TRBJ1-2	CASSPPGQNYGYTF	TGTGCCAGCAGTCCCCCCGGACAAAACTATGGCTACACCTTC
TRBD1	TRBV6-5	.	TRBJ1-1	CASSWGQGRPEAFF	TGTGCCAGCAGTTGGGGACAGGGGAGACCCGAAGCTTTCTTT
.	TRBV7-6	.	TRBJ1-4	CASSGHAEKLFF	TGTGCCAGCAGCGGACACGCTGAAAAACTGTTTTTT
TRBD1	TRBV5-4	few	TRBJ2-6	CASSPPGQGPTGANVLTF	TGTGCCAGCTCCCCTCCAGGACAGGGACCCACTGGGGCCAACGTCCTGACTTTC
.	TRBV11-2	.	TRBJ2-5	CASSPRLAGAVETQYF	TGTGCCAGCAGCCCACGCCTCGCGGGGGCGGTTGAGACCCAGTACTTC
TRBD2	TRBV27	.	TRBJ2-1	CASSLWTSGVGSNEQFF	TGTGCCAGCAGCCTGTGGACTAGCGGGGTGGGCAGTAATGAGCAGTTCTTC
TRBD1	TRBV5-1	.	TRBJ2-7	CASSLAGTGLEQYF	TGCGCCAGCAGCTTGGCCGGGACAGGGCTCGAGCAGTACTTC
.	TRBV18	.	TRBJ2-5	CASSPWAAQETQYF	TGTGCCAGCTCACCATGGGCAGCACAAGAGACCCAGTACTTC
.	TRBV7-2	.	TRBJ2-2	CASSFDSLNTGELFF	TGTGCCAGCAGCTTTGACAGCCTGAACACCGGGGAGCTGTTTTTT
.	TRBV6-5	once	TRBJ1-3	CASSTDRYSGNTIYF	TGTGCCAGCAGTACAGACCGATACTCTGGAAACACCATATATTTT
.	TRBV9	.	TRBJ1-5	CASSVGPGQPQHF	TGTGCCAGCAGCGTAGGGCCCGGGCAGCCCCAGCATTTT
.	TRBV5-1	.	TRBJ2-1	CASSLDGGNLGQFF	TGCGCCAGCAGCTTGGATGGAGGAAACTTGGGGCAGTTCTTC
TRBD1	TRBV19	.	TRBJ1-1	CASSIGGAGTGGLLGTEAFF	TGTGCCAGTAGTATTGGGGGAGCCGGGACAGGGGGCTTGTTGGGCACTGAAGCTTTCTTT
.	TRBV5-1	.	TRBJ2-3	CASSQGGSRADTQYF	TGCGCCAGCAGCCAAGGGGGTTCCAGGGCAGATACGCAGTATTTT
.	TRBV5-1	.	TRBJ1-5	CASSLAGEPHQPQHF	TGCGCCAGCAGCTTGGCAGGGGAGCCTCATCAGCCCCAGCATTTT
.	TRBV5-1	.	TRBJ1-3	CASSLAPGTGNTIYF	TGCGCCAGCAGCTTGGCCCCAGGGACTGGAAACACCATATATTTT
TRBD2	TRBV10-3	.	TRBJ2-7	CAISGTSDLNYEQYF	TGTGCCATCAGTGGGACTAGCGACTTGAACTACGAGCAGTACTTC
.	TRBV7-2	.	TRBJ1-5	CASSFTGNQPQHF	TGTGCCAGCAGCTTCACAGGCAATCAGCCCCAGCATTTT
.	TRBV7-2	.	TRBJ1-4	CASSLSTVEKLFF	TGTGCCAGCAGCTTAAGTACAGTTGAAAAACTGTTTTTT
.	TRBV9	few	TRBJ2-2	CASSPRGLQGGELFF	TGTGCCAGCAGCCCTCGGGGCTTACAGGGCGGGGAGCTGTTTTTT
.	TRBV27	.	TRBJ1-5	CASSSFGNQPQHF	TGTGCCAGCAGTTCCTTTGGCAATCAGCCCCAGCATTTT
TRBD2	TRBV9	.	TRBJ2-1	CASSVVGSGGLNEQFF	TGTGCCAGCAGCGTAGTGGGTAGCGGGGGCCTCAATGAGCAGTTCTTC
.	TRBV11-2	.	TRBJ2-3	CASSPTDTQYF	TGTGCCAGCAGCCCGACAGATACGCAGTATTTT
.	TRBV18	.	TRBJ1-1	CASSPRQNTEAFF	TGTGCCAGCTCACCAAGACAGAACACTGAAGCTTTCTTT
.	TRBV2	.	TRBJ1-1	CASLEVYTEAFF	TGTGCCAGCCTCGAGGTCTACACTGAAGCTTTCTTT
.	TRBV4-1	.	TRBJ1-3	CASSHPGQSGNTIYF	TGCGCCAGCAGCCATCCAGGGCAATCTGGAAACACCATATATTTT
TRBD2	TRBV9	.	TRBJ2-3	CASSVDPAGDTQYF	TGTGCCAGCAGCGTAGACCCAGCGGGGGATACGCAGTATTTT
.	TRBV5-1	.	TRBJ2-7	CASSWRSQNSYEQYF	TGCGCCAGCAGCTGGAGATCCCAGAACTCCTACGAGCAGTACTTC
.	TRBV6-5	.	TRBJ2-7	CASSYSGRTYEQYF	TGTGCCAGCAGTTACTCAGGGAGAACATACGAGCAGTACTTC
.	TRBV19	.	TRBJ1-2	CASSNQGNYGYTF	TGTGCCAGTAGTAACCAGGGGAACTATGGCTACACCTTC
.	TRBV2	.	TRBJ2-1	CASSEVPRDNEQFF	TGTGCCAGCAGTGAGGTCCCCAGGGATAATGAGCAGTTCTTC
.	TRBV18	.	TRBJ1-5	CASSRAYSNQPQHF	TGTGCCAGCTCACGGGCCTATAGCAATCAGCCCCAGCATTTT
.	TRBV6-1	.	TRBJ1-2	CASSEALTGLRYGYTF	TGTGCCAGCAGTGAAGCGCTTACAGGGCTCCGATATGGCTACACCTTC
.	TRBV10-1	few	TRBJ2-5	CASSTSRQQETQYF	TGCGCCAGCAGTACCTCCAGACAGCAAGAGACCCAGTACTTC
.	TRBV12-1	.	TRBJ1-5	CASSQAGFGGGDQPQHF	TGTGCCAGCAGCCAAGCTGGTTTCGGGGGTGGGGATCAGCCCCAGCATTTT
TRBD1	TRBV30	.	TRBJ1-2	CAWRPLQGIDYGYTF	TGTGCCTGGAGGCCACTACAGGGGATAGACTATGGCTACACCTTC
.	TRBV7-2	once	TRBJ1-5	CASSSAVRGRQPQHF	TGTGCCAGCAGCTCGGCGGTGCGGGGACGACAGCCCCAGCATTTT
.	TRBV18	.	TRBJ2-5	CASSPGRGQETQYF	TGTGCCAGCTCACCGGGACGGGGGCAAGAGACCCAGTACTTC
TRBD2	TRBV5-1	.	TRBJ2-7	CASSLLAAAYEQYF	TGCGCCAGCAGCTTACTAGCGGCGGCCTACGAGCAGTACTTC
TRBD2	TRBV18	once	TRBJ2-7	CASSPRTSGATYEQYF	TGTGCCAGCTCACCACGCACTAGCGGGGCAACCTACGAGCAGTACTTC
TRBD1	TRBV6-1	once	TRBJ2-4	CASSETPGQWYF	TGTGCCAGCAGTGAGACCCCGGGACAGTGGTACTTC
.	TRBV7-6	.	TRBJ1-2	CASSLGPRTEHGYTF	TGTGCCAGCAGCTTAGGTCCACGGACAGAACATGGCTACACCTTC
TRBD2	TRBV19	.	TRBJ2-1	CASTPTSGGRNEQFF	TGTGCCAGTACCCCGACTAGCGGGGGGCGCAATGAGCAGTTCTTC
TRBD2	TRBV7-3	.	TRBJ2-3	CASKRGGRADTQYF	TGTGCCAGCAAGCGGGGGGGCAGGGCAGATACGCAGTATTTT
.	TRBV4-1	.	TRBJ1-1	CASSRPRSEAFF	TGCGCCAGCAGCCGCCCTCGGTCCGAAGCTTTCTTT
TRBD1	TRBV5-1	once	TRBJ1-1	CASSLGRTGDTEAFF	TGCGCCAGCAGCTTGGGTAGGACAGGGGACACTGAAGCTTTCTTT
.	TRBV30	.	TRBJ1-5	CAWTPGGNQPQHF	TGTGCCTGGACACCCGGGGGCAATCAGCCCCAGCATTTT
.	TRBV2	.	TRBJ1-1	CASRDWDTEAFF	TGTGCCAGCAGGGACTGGGACACTGAAGCTTTCTTT